Below are 9 T cell receptor beta chains sequenced from a single sample in a study of cytomegalovirus exposure and HLA in healthy donors. A multiplex PCR was run with 60 Vbeta primers and 13 Jbeta primers. TCRdb's copy holds only in-frame clones and misses some; the assay was immunoSEQ multiplex PCR. There are some 190,000 clones in the sample; roughly 80% occur only once, and roughly 1.6% lies in the top ten. Sequenced material: PBMCs. The receptors originated from a woman aged 18-35 years in good health and CMV-seronegative.

The J gene is TRBJ1-2, the V gene TRBV7-8; D remains ambiguous. The CDR3 sequence is 13 residues long. V dropped 4 bases and J dropped 10 bases, with 16 bases sitting between them. CDR1 and CDR2 (germline): SGHVS, FQNEAQ. Written as DNA, the CDR3 is TGTGCCAGCAGCTCGGGAGTAGGCCAAGCCTACACCTTC. This encodes CASSSGVGQAYTF.

J is TRBJ1-2 and V is TRBV6-5, with D hard to call. Looked up from germline, CDR1 is MNHEY and CDR2 is SVGAGI. The CDR3 extends over 11 amino acids. The V and J ends lost 6 bases and 8 bases respectively, with 10 bases between them. The CDR3 region is CASSQHGGYTF. The CDR3 DNA reads TGTGCCAGCAGCCAACACGGGGGCTACACCTTC.

Turning to this clone: The junction shows a germline mismatch at one end, possibly a read error. This chain connects TRBV7-9 to TRBJ2-7, with 8 nucleotides matching TRBD1. The germline gives CDR1 SEHNR, CDR2 FQNEAQ (reference sequence). The CDR3 has 16 residues. The chain's CDR3 is CSSSPTRQGLAYEQYF. The CDR3 coding sequence is TGTTCCAGCAGCCCAACTCGACAGGGGTTGGCCTACGAGCAGTACTTC.

The rearrangement uses TRBV6-5 and TRBJ1-4, with D perhaps TRBD1 (6 bases). The CDR3 covers 13 residues. Germline loops: CDR1 MNHEY, CDR2 SVGAGI. Trimming left V 4 bases short and J 8 bases short, with 11 bases between. CDR3 loop: CASSFSGEEKLFF. The CDR3 DNA is TGTGCCAGCAGTTTTTCAGGGGAAGAAAAACTGTTTTTT.

The V gene is TRBV4-3, the J gene TRBJ2-1; 11 nucleotides agree with TRBD2. Losses at the gene ends were 0 bases for V and 4 bases for J; bases not matched to a gene: 5. This CDR3 spans 17 amino acids. Looked up from germline, CDR1 is LGHNA and CDR2 is YSLEER. As DNA, the CDR3 is TGCGCCAGCAGCCAAGATCGTGCTAGCGGGAGGTACAATGAGCAGTTCTTC. This encodes CASSQDRASGRYNEQFF.

The chain recombines TRBV10-2 with TRBJ2-7, with 11 bases fitting TRBD1. Germline V gene lookup returns CDR1 WSHSY and CDR2 SAAADI. This CDR3 has 15 amino acids. V shed 3 bases and J 4 bases; nucleotides not matched to a gene: 5. The CDR3 bases are TGCGCCAGCAGTGATCTCGGGACAGGGGGGTACGAGCAGTACTTC. This gives the protein CASSDLGTGGYEQYF.

The V and J genes are TRBV5-6 and TRBJ2-1, with D perhaps matching TRBD1 (6 bases). V was pared by 0 bases and J by 6 bases, with 13 bases between. The CDR3 consists of 15 residues. Germline-derived CDR1 and CDR2 are SGHDT and YYEEEE. The CDR3 loop is CASSLGQGRSNEQFF. The CDR3 nucleotides read TGTGCCAGCAGCTTGGGGCAGGGGCGCAGCAATGAGCAGTTCTTC.

The V gene is TRBV5-1, the J gene TRBJ2-3; D is possibly TRBD1 (5 bases). Germline V lookup: CDR1 SGHRS, CDR2 YFSETQ. This CDR3 is built from 14 residues. Between the trimmed V and J ends, which lost 0 bases and 3 bases, there was a span of 8 bases. CDR3 in DNA: TGCGCCAGCAGCTTGGAGGCAGGGACAGATACGCAGTATTTT. Its protein is CASSLEAGTDTQYF.

The chain carries TRBV2 and TRBJ1-5; TRBD1 agrees at 7 bases. The CDR3 has 14 residues. From germline, CDR1 is SNHLY and CDR2 FYNNEI. Trimming removed 6 bases from V and 4 bases from J; junction bases left unmatched: 6. This CDR3 is CASRRTGENQPQHF. The CDR3 bases are TGTGCCAGCAGGAGGACAGGAGAAAATCAGCCCCAGCATTTT.